This is a list of T cell receptor beta chains from one sample in a study of response to subunit inactivated influenza vaccine. TCRdb independently ran MiXCR on the RT-PCR reads; one entry per CDR3 protein. In the table there are roughly 650,000 distinct CDR3 sequences, 11% to 15% of which are singletons. Sequences were derived from PBMCs from blood, sampled 14 days before vaccination. These TCRs come from a man aged 45-60 years who received an inactivated influenza vaccine. The CDR3 runs from the conserved cysteine through the conserved F or W. Fields, in order: J gene, V gene, clone size, D gene, CDR3 DNA, CDR3 protein. A D gene is named only where the DNA matches it firmly. Clone size is given for some rows only: seen once, a few or many times, or a class if the clone is expanded.

j_call: TRBJ2-5; v_call: TRBV15; clone_size: .; d_call: .; cdr3_nt: TGTGCCACCAGCAGAGTTAAGGCAGGGCCGGCAGAGACCCAGTACTTC; cdr3_aa: CATSRVKAGPAETQYF
j_call: TRBJ2-7; v_call: TRBV20-1; clone_size: .; d_call: TRBD1; cdr3_nt: TGCAGTGCTACTATTCCGGGACAGACCTACGAGCAGTACTTC; cdr3_aa: CSATIPGQTYEQYF
j_call: TRBJ2-3; v_call: TRBV28; clone_size: .; d_call: TRBD2; cdr3_nt: TGTGCCAGCAGGGAGAGCGGGGGAAGCACAGATACGCAGTATTTT; cdr3_aa: CASRESGGSTDTQYF
j_call: TRBJ2-4; v_call: TRBV2; clone_size: .; d_call: TRBD2; cdr3_nt: TGTGCCAGCAGTGTATCTAGCGGGGGAGCCAAAAACATTCAGTACTTC; cdr3_aa: CASSVSSGGAKNIQYF
j_call: TRBJ1-1; v_call: TRBV4-1; clone_size: many; d_call: .; cdr3_nt: TGCGCCAGCAGCCAGGGGGGCCTGAACACTGAAGCTTTCTTT; cdr3_aa: CASSQGGLNTEAFF
j_call: TRBJ2-7; v_call: TRBV20-1; clone_size: .; d_call: TRBD2; cdr3_nt: TGCAGTGCTAGTGTAGGACTAGCGGGAGGCATCTACGAGCAGTACTTC; cdr3_aa: CSASVGLAGGIYEQYF
j_call: TRBJ1-5; v_call: TRBV6-6; clone_size: few; d_call: .; cdr3_nt: TGTGCCAGCACCACGAATAGCAATCAGCCCCAGCATTTT; cdr3_aa: CASTTNSNQPQHF
j_call: TRBJ2-1; v_call: TRBV12-3/TRBV12-4; clone_size: many; d_call: .; cdr3_nt: TGTGCCAGCAGTTTGCAGGCCCCCGGGGAGCAGTTCTTC; cdr3_aa: CASSLQAPGEQFF
j_call: TRBJ1-2; v_call: TRBV20-1; clone_size: .; d_call: .; cdr3_nt: TGCAGTGCTCCCACCTATGGCTACACCTTC; cdr3_aa: CSAPTYGYTF
j_call: TRBJ2-1; v_call: TRBV7-9; clone_size: few; d_call: TRBD2; cdr3_nt: TGTGCCAGCAACCCGACCGGGACTAGTTTTTACAATGAGCAGTTCTTC; cdr3_aa: CASNPTGTSFYNEQFF
j_call: TRBJ2-1; v_call: TRBV7-2; clone_size: few; d_call: TRBD2; cdr3_nt: TGTGCCAGCAGCCACCGCCCTAGCGGGGATTCTGAGCAGTTCTTC; cdr3_aa: CASSHRPSGDSEQFF
j_call: TRBJ2-5; v_call: TRBV5-6; clone_size: many; d_call: .; cdr3_nt: TGTGCCAGCAGCAAGGACAGTCAAGAGACCCAGTACTTC; cdr3_aa: CASSKDSQETQYF
j_call: TRBJ2-5; v_call: TRBV20-1; clone_size: .; d_call: TRBD2; cdr3_nt: TGCAGTGCTGACCGACTAGCGGGGCTCCAAGAGACCCAGTACTTC; cdr3_aa: CSADRLAGLQETQYF
j_call: TRBJ1-3; v_call: TRBV3-1; clone_size: .; d_call: TRBD1; cdr3_nt: TGTGCCAGCCAACAGGGGAATGGAAACACCATATATTTT; cdr3_aa: CASQQGNGNTIYF
j_call: TRBJ2-7; v_call: TRBV28; clone_size: many; d_call: TRBD1; cdr3_nt: TGTGCCAGCACTGGACAGGGTGAGGACGAGCAGTACTTC; cdr3_aa: CASTGQGEDEQYF
j_call: TRBJ1-2; v_call: TRBV27; clone_size: few; d_call: .; cdr3_nt: .; cdr3_aa: CASSSGRAYGYTF
j_call: TRBJ2-1; v_call: TRBV27; clone_size: .; d_call: TRBD1; cdr3_nt: TGTGCCAGCAGTTTATTCGGACAGGTACGGGCTAATGAGCAGTTCTTC; cdr3_aa: CASSLFGQVRANEQFF
j_call: TRBJ2-7; v_call: TRBV20-1; clone_size: few; d_call: TRBD2; cdr3_nt: TGCAGTGTCCGGACTAGCGGTGGCTACGAGCAGTACTTC; cdr3_aa: CSVRTSGGYEQYF
j_call: TRBJ1-6; v_call: TRBV7-2; clone_size: few; d_call: TRBD1; cdr3_nt: TGTGCCAGCAGCGCAGCCCGAGGACAGGGGGACTCACCCCTCCACTTT; cdr3_aa: CASSAARGQGDSPLHF
j_call: TRBJ1-1; v_call: TRBV10-3; clone_size: .; d_call: .; cdr3_nt: TGTGCCAGCGCAGGACAGCCGAACACTGAAGCTTTCTTT; cdr3_aa: CASAGQPNTEAFF
j_call: TRBJ2-7; v_call: TRBV28; clone_size: few; d_call: .; cdr3_nt: TGTGCCAGCGGGTCTGGTTCAGGACTTTCCTACGAGCAGTACTTC; cdr3_aa: CASGSGSGLSYEQYF
j_call: TRBJ2-3; v_call: TRBV7-2; clone_size: .; d_call: .; cdr3_nt: TGTGCCAGCAGCCTGGGGCTAGCTTGGGCAGATACGCAGTATTTT; cdr3_aa: CASSLGLAWADTQYF
j_call: TRBJ1-5; v_call: TRBV20-1; clone_size: .; d_call: TRBD1; cdr3_nt: TGCAGTGTCACCAAGTGGGACAGGGGATTCAATCAGCCCCAGCATTTT; cdr3_aa: CSVTKWDRGFNQPQHF
j_call: TRBJ1-1; v_call: TRBV12-3/TRBV12-4; clone_size: .; d_call: .; cdr3_nt: TGTGCCAGCAGTTTAACACAGGTTGAAGCTTTCTTT; cdr3_aa: CASSLTQVEAFF
j_call: TRBJ2-4; v_call: TRBV20-1; clone_size: .; d_call: .; cdr3_nt: TGCAGTGCTTGGACTTTGACGAGAGGCAAAAACATTCAGTACTTC; cdr3_aa: CSAWTLTRGKNIQYF
j_call: TRBJ2-5; v_call: TRBV25-1; clone_size: .; d_call: .; cdr3_nt: TGTGCCAGCACTCGAACAGAACATGGGACCCAGTACTTC; cdr3_aa: CASTRTEHGTQYF
j_call: TRBJ1-6; v_call: TRBV5-1; clone_size: .; d_call: TRBD1; cdr3_nt: TGCGCCAGCAGCCCCAGACAGGGGGATTCACCCCTCCACTTT; cdr3_aa: CASSPRQGDSPLHF
j_call: TRBJ2-5; v_call: TRBV28; clone_size: few; d_call: TRBD2; cdr3_nt: TGTGCCAGCAGTAGGACTAGCGGACACCAGACCCAGTACTTC; cdr3_aa: CASSRTSGHQTQYF
j_call: TRBJ1-2; v_call: TRBV3-1; clone_size: few; d_call: .; cdr3_nt: TGTGCCAGCAGCCAAGAGCCCGGGACAACTAACTATGGCTACACCTTC; cdr3_aa: CASSQEPGTTNYGYTF